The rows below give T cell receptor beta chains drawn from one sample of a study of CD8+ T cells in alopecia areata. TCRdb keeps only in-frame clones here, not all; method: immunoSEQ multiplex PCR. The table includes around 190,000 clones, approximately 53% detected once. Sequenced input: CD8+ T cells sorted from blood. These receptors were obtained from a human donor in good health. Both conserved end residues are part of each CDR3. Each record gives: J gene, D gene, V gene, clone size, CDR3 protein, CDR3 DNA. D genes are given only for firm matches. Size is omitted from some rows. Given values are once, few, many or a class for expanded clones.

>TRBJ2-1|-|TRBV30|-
CAWSGGNEQFF
TGTGCCTGGAGTGGTGGGAATGAGCAGTTCTTC
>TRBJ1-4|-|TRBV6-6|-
CASSQLVRSGEKLFF
TGTGCCAGCAGTCAACTCGTGAGGTCAGGTGAAAAACTGTTTTTT
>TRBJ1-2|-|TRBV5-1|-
CASTPDTNYGYTF
TGCGCCAGCACCCCAGATACTAACTATGGCTACACCTTC
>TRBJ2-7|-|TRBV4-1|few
CASSQGEGAEQYF
TGCGCCAGCAGCCAAGGTGAGGGTGCCGAGCAGTACTTC
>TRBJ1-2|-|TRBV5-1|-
CASSSGPNGYTF
TGCGCCAGCAGCTCGGGGCCCAATGGCTACACCTTC
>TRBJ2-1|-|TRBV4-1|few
CASSQEGGHNEQFF
TGCGCCAGCAGCCAAGAAGGGGGACACAATGAGCAGTTCTTC
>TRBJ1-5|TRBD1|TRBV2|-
CASSSTGVWGNQPQHF
TGTGCCAGCAGCAGTACAGGGGTGTGGGGCAATCAGCCCCAGCATTTT
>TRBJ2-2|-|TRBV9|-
CASSVASGAGTGELFF
TGTGCCAGCAGCGTAGCATCGGGGGCGGGCACCGGGGAGCTGTTTTTT
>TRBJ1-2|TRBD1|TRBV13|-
CASSRDSENYGYTF
TGTGCCAGCAGCAGGGACAGCGAGAACTATGGCTACACCTTC
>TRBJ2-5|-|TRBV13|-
CASSTGLRQETQYF
TGTGCCAGCAGCACGGGACTGAGGCAGGAGACCCAGTACTTC
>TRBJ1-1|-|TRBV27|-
CASSPGLNTEAFF
TGTGCCAGCAGTCCAGGACTTAACACTGAAGCTTTCTTT
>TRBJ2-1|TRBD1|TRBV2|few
CASSDITGVGYNEQFF
TGTGCCAGCAGCGATATCACAGGGGTCGGCTACAATGAGCAGTTCTTC
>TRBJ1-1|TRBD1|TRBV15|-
CATRRDRGLNTEAFF
TGTGCCACCAGACGCGACAGGGGGCTGAACACTGAAGCTTTCTTT
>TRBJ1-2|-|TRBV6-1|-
CASSERGVKDGYTF
TGTGCCAGCAGTGAACGGGGGGTAAAGGATGGCTACACCTTC
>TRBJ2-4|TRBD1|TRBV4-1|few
CASSSGGDGKNIQYF
TGCGCCAGCAGCTCAGGGGGCGATGGCAAAAACATTCAGTACTTC
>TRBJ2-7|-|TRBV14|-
CASSQDAGAGYEQYF
TGTGCCAGCAGCCAAGATGCAGGGGCAGGCTACGAGCAGTACTTC
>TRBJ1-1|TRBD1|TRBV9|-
CASSAGQGARAEAFF
TGTGCCAGCAGCGCAGGACAGGGGGCTAGGGCTGAAGCTTTCTTT
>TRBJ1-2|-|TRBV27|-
CASSTSVRGGAYGYTF
TGTGCCAGCAGTACCAGTGTGAGGGGTGGAGCATATGGCTACACCTTC
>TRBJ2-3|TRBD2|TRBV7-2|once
CASSLVLAGAYHTDTQYF
TGTGCCAGCAGCTTAGTACTAGCGGGGGCCTACCACACAGATACGCAGTATTTT
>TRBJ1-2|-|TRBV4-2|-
CASSNERLTNYGYTF
TGTGCCAGCAGCAACGAGCGGCTCACTAACTATGGCTACACCTTC
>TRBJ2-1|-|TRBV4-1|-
CASSQSNPGTRYEQFF
TGCGCCAGCAGCCAATCGAACCCAGGGACGCGGTATGAGCAGTTCTTC
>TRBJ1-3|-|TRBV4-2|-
CASSQKGGEMAGNTIYF
TGTGCCAGCAGCCAAAAGGGAGGCGAAATGGCCGGAAACACCATATATTTT
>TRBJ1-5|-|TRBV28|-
CASSTLQGTNQPQHF
TGTGCCAGCAGTACATTGCAGGGAACCAATCAGCCCCAGCATTTT
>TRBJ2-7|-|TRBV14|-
CASSQEPGSSLDEQYF
TGTGCCAGCAGCCAAGAACCGGGATCCTCGCTGGACGAGCAGTACTTC
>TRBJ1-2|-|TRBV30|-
CAWSPGLLGGYTF
TGTGCCTGGAGTCCCGGCCTCTTGGGAGGCTACACCTTC
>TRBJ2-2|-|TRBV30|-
CAWSAPTNTGELFF
TGTGCCTGGAGTGCCCCAACGAACACCGGGGAGCTGTTTTTT
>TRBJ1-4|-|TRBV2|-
CASSELRGAEEKLFF
TGTGCCAGCAGTGAATTGCGGGGCGCCGAGGAAAAACTGTTTTTT
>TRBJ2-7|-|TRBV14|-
CASSQEGEDEQYF
TGTGCCAGCAGCCAAGAAGGAGAGGACGAGCAGTACTTC
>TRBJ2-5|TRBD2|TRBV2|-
CASNPTSAETQYF
TGTGCCAGCAACCCGACTAGCGCGGAGACCCAGTACTTC
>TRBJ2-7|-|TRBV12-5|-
CASGFGYEQYF
TGTGCTAGTGGTTTCGGCTACGAGCAGTACTTC
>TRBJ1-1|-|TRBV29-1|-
CSVRDNRITEAFF
TGCAGCGTACGGGACAACCGAATCACTGAAGCTTTCTTT
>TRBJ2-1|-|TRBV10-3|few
CAISHRGTTGNEQFF
TGTGCCATCAGCCACCGGGGGACAACCGGGAATGAGCAGTTCTTC
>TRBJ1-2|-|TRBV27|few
CASSLSKGSGYTF
TGTGCCAGCAGTTTATCGAAGGGTTCCGGCTACACCTTC
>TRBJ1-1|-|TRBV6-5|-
CATRGVNTEAFF
TGTGCCACCCGGGGGGTAAACACTGAAGCTTTCTTT
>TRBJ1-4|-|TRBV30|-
CAWTGTSNEKLFF
TGTGCCTGGACCGGGACAAGTAATGAAAAACTGTTTTTT
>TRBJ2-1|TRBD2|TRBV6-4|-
CASSVLAGGPNEQFF
TGTGCCAGCAGTGTACTAGCGGGGGGGCCCAATGAGCAGTTCTTC
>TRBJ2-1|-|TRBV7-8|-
CASSSNANEQFF
TGTGCCAGCAGCTCAAACGCCAATGAGCAGTTCTTC
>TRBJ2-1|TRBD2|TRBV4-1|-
CASSHPSSGGSYNEQFF
TGCGCCAGCAGCCACCCGTCTAGCGGGGGGTCCTACAATGAGCAGTTCTTC